This T cell receptor beta chain was identified during a study of T cells after yellow fever vaccination. Points from the study as a whole: Clonotypes shared by both compartments, CD4 and CD8, made up a small share.

From germline, CDR1 is SNHLY and CDR2 FYNNEI. V dropped 5 bases and J dropped 4; count of bases not matched to a gene: 5. This CDR3 has 15 amino acids. Turning to this clonotype: Its antigen is not identified.

It was through 5'RACE template switching that TCR cDNA was made, with a universal primer site and UMIs added. TCRdb redid the calling of the 5' RACE reads with MiXCR, one entry per CDR3 protein. The sample shows a few hundred thousand distinct CDR3 sequences, under 15% of them seen only once. Sequences were derived from CD4+ T cells sorted from PBMCs, sampled 15 days after the yellow fever booster vaccination. This TCR was recovered from a man aged 18 to 29 who received the YFV17D yellow fever vaccine. This sequence joins TRBV2 and TRBJ2-5, with TRBD2 matching 12 bases. The CDR3 loop reads CASSQPSGGGETQYF. In DNA form, the CDR3 reads TGTGCCAGCAGTCAACCTAGCGGGGGGGGAGAGACCCAGTACTTC.